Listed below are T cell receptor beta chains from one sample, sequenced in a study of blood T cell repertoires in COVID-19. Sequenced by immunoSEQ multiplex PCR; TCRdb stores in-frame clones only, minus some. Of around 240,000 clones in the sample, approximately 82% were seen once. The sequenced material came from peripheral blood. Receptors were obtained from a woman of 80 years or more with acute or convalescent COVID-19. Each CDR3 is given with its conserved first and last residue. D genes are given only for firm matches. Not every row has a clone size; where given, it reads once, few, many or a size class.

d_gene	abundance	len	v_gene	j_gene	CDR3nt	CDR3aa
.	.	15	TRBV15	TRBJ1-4	TGTGCCACCAGCAGAGGGGGGGAAGCTAATGAAAAACTGTTTTTT	CATSRGGEANEKLFF
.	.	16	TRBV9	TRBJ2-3	TGTGCCAGCAGCGTAGCGGGGAGCCGAAGCACAGATACGCAGTATTTT	CASSVAGSRSTDTQYF
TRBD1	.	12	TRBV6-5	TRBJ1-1	TGTGCCAGCAGTTACGTGGGACAGGAAGCTTTCTTT	CASSYVGQEAFF
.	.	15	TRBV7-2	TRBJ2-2	TGTGCCAGCAGCCCACGAACGGGAGTGGGCGGGGAGCTGTTTTTT	CASSPRTGVGGELFF
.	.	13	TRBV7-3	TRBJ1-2	TGTGCCAGCAGCTTCCTTGGGGGCCGGGGCTACACCTTC	CASSFLGGRGYTF
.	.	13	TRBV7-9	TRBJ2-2	TGTGCCAGCAGCTTACGAGTTTCTGGGGAGCTGTTTTTT	CASSLRVSGELFF
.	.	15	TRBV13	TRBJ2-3	TGTGCCAGCAGCGCAATGGCGGTTAGGACAGATACGCAGTATTTT	CASSAMAVRTDTQYF
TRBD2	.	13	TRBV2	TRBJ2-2	TGTGCCACGCGGGGGGATAACACCGGGGAGCTGTTTTTT	CATRGDNTGELFF
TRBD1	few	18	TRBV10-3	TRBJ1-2	TGTGCCATCAGTGGATCCGGGACAGGGGAAGGCTTCGACTATGGCTACACCTTC	CAISGSGTGEGFDYGYTF
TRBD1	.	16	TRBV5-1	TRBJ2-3	TGCGCCAGCAGCATCGAACGGACAGGGGAAGCAGATACGCAGTATTTT	CASSIERTGEADTQYF
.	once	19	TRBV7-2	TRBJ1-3	TGTGCCAGCAGCGAGCGGACAGCGATTTCCCTTTATGCTGGAAACACCATATATTTT	CASSERTAISLYAGNTIYF
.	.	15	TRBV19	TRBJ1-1	TGTGCCAGTAGTATGTTGGGTAGGGGAAATACTGAAGCTTTCTTT	CASSMLGRGNTEAFF
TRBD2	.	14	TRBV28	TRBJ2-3	TGTGCCAGCAGTTTAGCGGGAGATCCAGATACGCAGTATTTT	CASSLAGDPDTQYF
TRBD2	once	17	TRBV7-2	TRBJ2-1	TGTGCCAGCAGCTTAGTTTCAATAGCGGGGCCTAACAATGAGCAGTTCTTC	CASSLVSIAGPNNEQFF
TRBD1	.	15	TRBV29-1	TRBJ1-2	TGCAGCGTTGACGGACAGGGGGGGCCCGTCTATGGCTACACCTTC	CSVDGQGGPVYGYTF
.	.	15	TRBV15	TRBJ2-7	TGTGCCACCAGCAGATCCAGAGTAGGAGCCTACGAGCAGTACTTC	CATSRSRVGAYEQYF
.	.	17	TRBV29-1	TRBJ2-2	TGCAGCGTACGTTTCCCGGGACACCATTCGAACACCGGGGAGCTGTTTTTT	CSVRFPGHHSNTGELFF
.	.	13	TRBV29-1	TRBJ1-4	TGCAGCGCCCTCGTGGGGGGGGGTGAAAAACTGTTTTTT	CSALVGGGEKLFF
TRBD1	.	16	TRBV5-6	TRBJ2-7	TGTGCCAGCAGCGGACAGGCCTATACTCCCTCCTACGAGCAGTACTTC	CASSGQAYTPSYEQYF
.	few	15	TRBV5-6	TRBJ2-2	TGTGCCAGCAGCTTGGGGCAGGTTAGCACCGGGGAGCTGTTTTTT	CASSLGQVSTGELFF
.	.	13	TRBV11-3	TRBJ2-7	TGTGCCAGCACCCAAACACCCCCCTACGAGCAGTACTTC	CASTQTPPYEQYF
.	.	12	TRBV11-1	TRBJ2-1	TGTGCCAGCAGCAGACAGCGCAATGAGCAGTTCTTC	CASSRQRNEQFF
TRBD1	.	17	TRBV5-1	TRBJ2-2	TGCGCCAGCAGCTTGCCCGGGACAGGGGTGAACACCGGGGAGCTGTTTTTT	CASSLPGTGVNTGELFF
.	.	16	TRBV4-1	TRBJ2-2	TGCGCCAGCAGCCAAGTTCACAAAGGGGTCACCGGGGAGCTGTTTTTT	CASSQVHKGVTGELFF
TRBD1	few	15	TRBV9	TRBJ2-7	TGTGCCAGCAGCGCTATGACACAGGGGGTCGACGAGCAGTACTTC	CASSAMTQGVDEQYF
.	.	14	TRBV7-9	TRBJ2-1	TGTGCCAGCAGCTTTTTCGAGTCCTACAATGAGCAGTTCTTC	CASSFFESYNEQFF
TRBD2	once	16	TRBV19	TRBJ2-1	TGTGCCAGTAGTCTCCGAGGGGAGGGTCCGCTCAATGAGCAGTTCTTC	CASSLRGEGPLNEQFF
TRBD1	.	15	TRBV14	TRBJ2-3	TGTGCCAGCAGCCATTTCGACAGGGGTGCAGATACGCAGTATTTT	CASSHFDRGADTQYF
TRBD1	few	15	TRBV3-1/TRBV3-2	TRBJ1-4	TGTGCCAGCAGCCATTTCCGGGACAGGGATGAAAAACTGTTTTTT	CASSHFRDRDEKLFF
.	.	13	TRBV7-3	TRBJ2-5	TGTGCCAGCAGCAGTGCAGTCCAAGAGACCCAGTACTTC	CASSSAVQETQYF
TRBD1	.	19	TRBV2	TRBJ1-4	TGTGCCAGCAGTCCCGGACAGGGGGCGAACTCTGCAACTAATGAAAAACTGTTTTTT	CASSPGQGANSATNEKLFF
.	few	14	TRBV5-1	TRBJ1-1	TGCGCCAGCAGCTTTCACTTCGGAGACACTGAAGCTTTCTTT	CASSFHFGDTEAFF
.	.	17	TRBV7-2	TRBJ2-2	TGTGCCAGCAGCTTCGTTAGCCTTCCCTCTAACACCGGGGAGCTGTTTTTT	CASSFVSLPSNTGELFF
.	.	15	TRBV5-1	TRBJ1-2	TGCGCCAGCAGTCGACAGCCCCAACGGGACTATGGCTACACCTTC	CASSRQPQRDYGYTF
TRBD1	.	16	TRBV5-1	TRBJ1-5	TGCGCCAGCAGCCCGGGACAGTCCCGTGGCAATCAGCCCCAGCATTTT	CASSPGQSRGNQPQHF
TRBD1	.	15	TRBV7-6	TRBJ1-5	TGTGCCAGCAGCGTGGGACAGGGAAACAATCAGCCCCAGCATTTT	CASSVGQGNNQPQHF
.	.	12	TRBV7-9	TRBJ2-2	TGTGCCAGCAGCTTTAAGAGAGGGGAGCTGTTTTTT	CASSFKRGELFF
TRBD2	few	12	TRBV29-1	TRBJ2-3	TGCAGCGCCGGGACTAGCGGGGATACGCAGTATTTT	CSAGTSGDTQYF
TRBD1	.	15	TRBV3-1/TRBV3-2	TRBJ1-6	TGTGCCAGCAGATGGACAGGATCATTTAATTCACCCCTCCACTTT	CASRWTGSFNSPLHF
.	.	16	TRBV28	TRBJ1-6	TGTGCCAGCAGTTCCGACCCCAGGGCGGGGTACTCACCCCTCCACTTT	CASSSDPRAGYSPLHF
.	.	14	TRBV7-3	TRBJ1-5	TGTGCCAGCAGCTTATCCGGGGGGGGTCAGCCCCAGCATTTT	CASSLSGGGQPQHF
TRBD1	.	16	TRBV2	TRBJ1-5	TGTGCCAGCAGCCTTCTCCGACAGGGGAAGAATCAGCCCCAGCATTTT	CASSLLRQGKNQPQHF
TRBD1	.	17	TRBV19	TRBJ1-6	TGTGCCAGTAGTATAGGCGGACAGGGTAGAGGTAATTCACCCCTCCACTTT	CASSIGGQGRGNSPLHF
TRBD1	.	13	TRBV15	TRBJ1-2	TGTGCCACCAGACTCCAGGGGGTTGAAGGCTACACCTTC	CATRLQGVEGYTF
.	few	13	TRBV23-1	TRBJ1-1	TGCGCCACGCGACAGAATCTGAACACTGAAGCTTTCTTT	CATRQNLNTEAFF
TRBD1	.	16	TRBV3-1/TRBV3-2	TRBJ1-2	TGTGCCAGCAGCCAAATCTCCGGGACAGTCTCAAATGGCTACACCTTC	CASSQISGTVSNGYTF
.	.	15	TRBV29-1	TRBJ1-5	TGCAGCGTTGAATGGGGGCGAAGGGACAATCAGCCCCAGCATTTT	CSVEWGRRDNQPQHF
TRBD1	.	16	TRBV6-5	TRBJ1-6	TGTGCCAGCAGTTACCGCGGACAGGCCAATAATTCACCCCTCCACTTT	CASSYRGQANNSPLHF
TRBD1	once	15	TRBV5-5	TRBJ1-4	TGTGCCAGCAGCCGAGGACAGGCATATAATGAAAAACTGTTTTTT	CASSRGQAYNEKLFF
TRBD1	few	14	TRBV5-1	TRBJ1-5	TGCGCCAGCAGCTCCGGGACAGGCAATCAGCCCCAGCATTTT	CASSSGTGNQPQHF
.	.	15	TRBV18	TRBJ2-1	TGTGCCAGCTCACTCATAGGACTGACGGGGAATGAGCAGTTCTTC	CASSLIGLTGNEQFF
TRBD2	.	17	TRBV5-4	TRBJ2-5	TGTGCCAGCAGCTTGGTGGGCGGGGGGTACTTCCAAGAGACCCAGTACTTC	CASSLVGGGYFQETQYF
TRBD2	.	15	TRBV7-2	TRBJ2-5	TGTGCCAGCAGCGGGCCCGGGGGGGACGTAGAGACCCAGTACTTC	CASSGPGGDVETQYF
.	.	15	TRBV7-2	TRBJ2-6	TGTGCCAGCAGCTTGGACAGCTCTGGGGCCAACGTCCTGACTTTC	CASSLDSSGANVLTF
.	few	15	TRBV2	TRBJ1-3	TGTGCCAGCTCACAGGGACCTCGCTCTGGAAACACCATATATTTT	CASSQGPRSGNTIYF
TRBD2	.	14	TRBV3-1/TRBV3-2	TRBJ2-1	TGTGCCAGCAGCCTCGGACTAGCGGGAGGGTGGCAGTTCTTC	CASSLGLAGGWQFF
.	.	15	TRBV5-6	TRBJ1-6	TGTGCCAGCAGCTTGGGCAGCTCCTATAATTCACCCCTCCACTTT	CASSLGSSYNSPLHF